This TCR beta chain was obtained from a study of blood T cell repertoires in COVID-19. Overall study: Italy, Spain and the United States were the sources of the convalescent and acute COVID-19 samples. The cDNA or gDNA used as material had been derived from T cells, B-cell-depleted T cells, or PBMCs.

Original data processing: Reference gene primer amplification gave nucleated cell count estimates. Clones were read by immunoSEQ multiplex PCR, and TCRdb kept only the in-frame ones, dropping some. The V and J calls and clone size come from that table; D and trimming were worked out from the DNA. Of roughly 50,000 clones in the sample, roughly 89% were seen once. This clone was seen a single time. Germline V gene sequence: CDR1 WSHSY, CDR2 SAAADI. V was pared by 6 bases and J by 0 bases, with 12 bases between. This CDR3 region has 14 residues. The rearrangement uses TRBV10-2 and TRBJ2-7; a possible D gene is TRBD1 (5 bases). The sequence was obtained from a man older than 75 with acute or convalescent COVID-19. Sequencing input: peripheral blood. In nucleotides, the CDR3 is TGCGCCAGCAGCCTTTCTGGGGCCTCCTACGAGCAGTACTTC. Translation: CASSLSGASYEQYF.